Given below is one T cell receptor (beta chain) in context. This sample was included in a study of control samples from healthy donors and cancer patients. Trimming left V 4 bases short and J 4 bases short, with 15 bases between. This CDR3 is 15 amino acids long. The germline V gene encodes CDR1 SGHRS and CDR2 YFSETQ. TCRdb keeps only in-frame clones here, not all; method: immunoSEQ multiplex PCR. Among 24,000 or so clones listed, 85% to 90% were seen once. This clonotype originated in a man in his 60s with head and neck cancer. The V call is TRBV5-1, the J call TRBJ2-1, with TRBD1 as a possible D gene (5 bases). The sample taken for sequencing was PBMCs. DNA of the CDR3: TGCGCCAGCAGCCCGCGGCAGGGCCCTTACAATGAGCAGTTCTTC. This sequence encodes CASSPRQGPYNEQFF.